This TCR beta chain was profiled in a study of blood T cell repertoires in COVID-19. Study background: Researchers got acute and convalescent COVID-19 samples from the United States, Italy and Spain.

The age range of participants was 18 to 89 years, with residence in about two dozen US areas. The germline V gene has CDR1 WNHNN and CDR2 SYGVQD (reference sequence). V was trimmed by 6 bases and J by 2 bases, leaving 15 bases between them. This CDR3 is built from 15 residues. In the original processing: Nucleated cell number was recorded as an estimate derived from reference gene primer amplification. Profiling relied on immunoSEQ multiplex PCR, and the TCRdb table lists in-frame clones only, not all of them. V and J calls and clone size are those listed in that table; D and trimming were worked out from the DNA. The sample consists of about 180,000 clones, 87% of them appearing once.

The chain has TRBV10-1 and TRBJ2-3; D perhaps matches TRBD2 (5 bases). The receptor was isolated from a human donor with acute COVID-19. The donor label of this sample is uncertain. Sequenced input: PBMCs or T cells enriched from blood (not recorded which). The CDR3 DNA reads TGCGCCAGCAGACCCGGACTGGCGGACACAGATACGCAGTATTTT. This gives the protein CASRPGLADTDTQYF.